The 2 T cell receptor beta chains below all came from one sample that was sequenced in a study of post-analysis software for immune sequencing data. Antigens of these TCRs are unknown. Prepared libraries of TCR beta cDNA carried unique molecular identifiers. One entry per CDR3 protein results from TCRdb running MiXCR on the PCR reads. This sample carries hundreds of thousands of distinct CDR3 sequences, around 27% of them seen once, and the ten largest clones take about 0.5%. The study's findings and limits: In patients, five TRBV segments were more frequent than in controls, with TRBV5-6, TRBV5-1 and TRBV20-1 among them.

The material sequenced was blood. The source of these receptors is a girl between 10 and 17 years old with multiple sclerosis.

This clonotype has more than one count but fewer than ten. The chain carries TRBV10-3 and TRBJ2-1; perhaps D is TRBD1 or TRBD2 (6 bases each). V was shortened by 7 bases and J by 15 bases, with 31 bases between the two germline ends. The CDR3 runs to 16 residues. Per germline, CDR1 ENHRY and CDR2 SYGVKD. The CDR3 is CAINHNRAGLNSSAFF. CDR3 DNA sequence: TGTGCCATCAACCACAACAGGGCGGGATTGAATTCTAGTGCGTTCTTC.

The CDR3 bases are TGTGCCAGCAGCCCCGACCGGCGGCCAGAGACCCAGTACTTC. Its translation is CASSPDRRPETQYF. The rearrangement links TRBV6-5 to TRBJ2-5; D is uncertain. CDR3 size: 14 residues. CDR1 is MNHEY and CDR2 is SVGAGI in the germline V gene. V lost 6 bases to trimming and J lost 4 bases, with 15 bases between them.